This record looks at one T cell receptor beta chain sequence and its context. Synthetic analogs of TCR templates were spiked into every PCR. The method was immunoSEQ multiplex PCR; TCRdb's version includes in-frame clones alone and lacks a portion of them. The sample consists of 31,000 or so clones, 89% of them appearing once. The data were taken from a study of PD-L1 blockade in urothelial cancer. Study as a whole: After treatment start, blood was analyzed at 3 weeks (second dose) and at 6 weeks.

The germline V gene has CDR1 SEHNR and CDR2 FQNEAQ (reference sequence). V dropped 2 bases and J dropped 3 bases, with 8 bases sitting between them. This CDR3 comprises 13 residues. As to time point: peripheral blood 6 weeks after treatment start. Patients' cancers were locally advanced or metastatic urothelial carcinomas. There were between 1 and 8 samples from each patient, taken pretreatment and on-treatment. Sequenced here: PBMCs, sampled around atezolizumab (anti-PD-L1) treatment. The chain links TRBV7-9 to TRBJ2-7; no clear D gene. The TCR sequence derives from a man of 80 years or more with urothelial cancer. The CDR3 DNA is TGTGCCAGCAGCTTAATGGGCAGCTACGAGCAGTACTTC. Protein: CASSLMGSYEQYF.